This T cell receptor (beta chain) was found in a study of vaccination effects on CD4 cells after COVID-19. Study details: Supplemented with 8.5 to 10 IU/ml IL-2 and 9.5 to 10 ug/ml peptides, 2 million to 2.5 million PBMC per well were kept in culture.

Cultured cells yielded isolated CD4+ T cells after about ten days. The authors replaced half the medium with IL-2 medium on days 3 and 7. Measured with immunoSEQ multiplex PCR; TCRdb has only the in-frame clones, and not every one. The table shows under 40,000 clones, with around three quarters occurring only once. As to this clone: Its antigen is still unknown.

The CDR3 extends over 13 amino acids. Between the trimmed V and J ends, which lost 6 bases and 5 bases, there was a span of 14 bases. The germline V gene has CDR1 SEHNR and CDR2 FQNEAQ (reference sequence). This sequence originates from a human donor who received a COVID-19 vaccine. This sequence joins TRBV7-9 and TRBJ2-7, with D perhaps matching TRBD1 or TRBD2 (5 bases each). Sequences were derived from CD4+ T cells from PBMCs cultured without peptide, sampled before COVID-19 vaccination. CDR3 in amino acids: CASSRDQIDEQYF. The CDR3 DNA is TGTGCCAGCAGTCGGGACCAAATAGACGAGCAGTACTTC.